The 24 T cell receptor beta chains reported below all come from one sample, sequenced in a study of CD8 T cells in ankylosing spondylitis (TCRdb year 2017). The library came from 5' RACE. Sequencing instrument: Illumina HiSeq 2500. The public reads were quality trimmed at Q25 with fastp and then assembled into clones with MiXCR by TCRdb, keeping productive beta chains. Every entry covers one CDR3 protein and lists the most common genes and DNA from its rows. The sample profile shows under 150,000 distinct CDR3 sequences; approximately 10% of them were found once. 4.1% of the sample is held by the ten biggest clonotypes. Material for sequencing was blood, either unsorted or a sorted T cell fraction (not recorded which). The receptors come from a female donor with ankylosing spondylitis or in good health (not recorded which).

This clonotype was seen at least ten times. This rearrangement joins TRBV20-1 to TRBJ1-1; possibly TRBD1 for D (5 bases). Trimming took off 1 base at V and 1 base at J, with 10 bases between the two ends. There are 14 residues in the CDR3. Germline V lookup: CDR1 DFQATT, CDR2 SNEGSKA (reference sequence). The CDR3 sequence: CSARGQWGNTEAFF. The CDR3 DNA reads as TGCAGTGCTAGAGGACAGTGGGGGAACACTGAAGCTTTCTTT.

V usage is TRBV19 and J usage is TRBJ1-1; no definite D call. Germline assignment: CDR1 LNHDA and CDR2 SQIVND (reference sequence). The V end was cut by 5 bases, the J end by 1 base, with 11 bases between. The CDR3 is made up of 14 amino acids. The CDR3: CASSFVDGNTEAFF. For the CDR3, the DNA is TGTGCCAGTAGTTTCGTGGACGGGAACACTGAAGCTTTCTTT.

This clonotype came up a few times. V is TRBV7-7 and J is TRBJ2-7; D might be TRBD1 or TRBD2, each matching 5 bases. Germline V gives CDR1 SSHAT, CDR2 FNYEAQ (reference sequence). V shed 0 bases and J shed 5 bases, with 17 bases lying between them. The CDR3 runs 16 residues. CDR3 sequence: CASSLAFRGRENEQYF. CDR3 nucleotides: TGTGCCAGCAGCTTAGCGTTTCGGGGCAGGGAGAACGAGCAGTACTTC.

This clonotype was counted ten times or more. J is TRBJ1-5 and V is TRBV19; 7 bases are shared with TRBD1. The length of the CDR3 is 14 residues. The germline CDR1 and CDR2 sequences are LNHDA and SQIVND (reference sequence). With V trimmed by 5 bases and J by 3 bases, 4 bases remained unmatched. This CDR3 is CASSVGTVNQPQHF. The DNA for the CDR3 is TGTGCCAGTAGTGTCGGGACAGTCAATCAGCCCCAGCATTTT. Filled out from reference TRBV19 and TRBJ1-5, the complete variable domain reads DGGITQSPKYLFRKEGQNVTLSCEQNLNHDAMYWYRQDPGQGLRLIYYSQIVNDFQKGDIAEGYSVSREKKESFPLTVTSAQKNPTAFYLCASSVGTVNQPQHFGDGTRLSIL.

In this sample, this clonotype turned up many times. The genes are TRBV20-1 and TRBJ2-1, with 9 bases that match TRBD2. V gave up 4 bases and J gave up 5 bases; unmatched junction bases: 12. The CDR3 sequence is 16 residues long. Germline CDR1 and CDR2: DFQATT and SNEGSKA (reference sequence). The CDR3 DNA follows: TGCAGTGCTACTGGGACTAGCCCAGCCCTAGACAATGAGCAGTTCTTC. Protein product: CSATGTSPALDNEQFF.

This clonotype has a handful of counts. This chain connects TRBV24-1 to TRBJ2-1, with unresolved D. The germline V and J ends were trimmed by 2 bases and 4 bases, with 5 bases remaining between them. There are 13 residues in the CDR3. Germline lookup yields CDR1 KGHDR and CDR2 SFDVKD. Here the CDR3 DNA reads TGTGCCACCAGTGATTATGCTTACAATGAGCAGTTCTTC. As protein: CATSDYAYNEQFF.

This clonotype showed up many times. The V call is TRBV12-3 or TRBV12-4, the J call TRBJ2-5; D is ambiguous. V lost 3 bases to trimming and J lost 1 base, with 6 bases between them. The CDR3 length is 13 residues. The CDR3 here is CASSFDGQETQYF. In nucleotides, the CDR3 is TGTGCCAGCAGTTTTGACGGCCAAGAGACCCAGTACTTC.

This clonotype was counted between two and nine times. The chain carries TRBV28 and TRBJ2-3; 9 bases are shared with TRBD2. Germline values: CDR1 MDHEN, CDR2 SYDVKM. This CDR3 spans 16 amino acids. The junction had 11 bases not matched to a gene; V was cut back by 6 bases and J by 4 bases. In nucleotides, the CDR3 is TGTGCCAGCAGCCCTCAGGGACTAGCCCTCTCAGATACGCAGTATTTT. Translating it yields CASSPQGLALSDTQYF. The full variable domain, completed using reference TRBV28 and TRBJ2-3, is DVKVTQSSRYLVKRTGEKVFLECVQDMDHENMFWYRQDPGLGLRLIYFSYDVKMKEKGDIPEGYSVSREKKERFSLILESASTNQTSMYLCASSPQGLALSDTQYFGPGTRLTVL.

The chain is built from TRBV30 and TRBJ1-1, with D maybe TRBD1 (6 bases). With 4 bases removed from V and 1 base from J, the gap between germline ends came to 10 bases. Per germline, CDR1 GTSNPN and CDR2 SVGIG (reference sequence). The CDR3 has 13 amino acids. The CDR3 loop reads CAWILTGNTEAFF. CDR3 bases: TGTGCCTGGATTTTGACAGGGAACACTGAAGCTTTCTTT.

The table lists this clonotype with a few counts. This chain joins TRBV30 and TRBJ2-6, with D perhaps matching TRBD1 or TRBD2 (5 bases each). The CDR3 has 15 residues. The V and J ends lost 2 bases and 2 bases respectively, with 10 bases between them. Germline CDR1 reads GTSNPN; CDR2 reads SVGIG (reference sequence). CDR3 in amino acids: CAWSRDGAGANVLTF. CDR3 in DNA: TGTGCCTGGAGTCGGGACGGGGCTGGGGCCAACGTCCTGACTTTC.

This clonotype was counted at least ten times. The chain uses TRBV11-2 and TRBJ2-3; TRBD2 aligns across 8 bases. The CDR3 consists of 18 residues. Germline CDR1 and CDR2: SGHAT and FQNNGV. Losses at the gene ends were 3 bases for V and 2 bases for J; bases not matched to a gene: 13. Here the CDR3 reads CASSFGNLAGGTTDTQYF. For the CDR3, the DNA is TGTGCCAGCAGCTTTGGGAACTTGGCGGGAGGTACCACAGATACGCAGTATTTT.

The chain couples TRBV2 to TRBJ2-4; no definite D call. The CDR3 contains 14 residues. Germline V lookup: CDR1 SNHLY, CDR2 FYNNEI. V lost 6 bases and J lost 0, with 9 bases in between. Written as DNA, the CDR3 is TGTGCCAGCAGACAAAGCCTAGCCAAAAACATTCAGTACTTC. Amino acid sequence: CASRQSLAKNIQYF.

This clonotype was seen ten or more times. The V gene is TRBV6-1, the J gene TRBJ2-7, with 11 bases fitting TRBD1. CDR3 length: 14 amino acids. Per germline, CDR1 MNHNS and CDR2 SASEGT. J was trimmed by 3 bases and V by 9 bases; bases with no gene match: 7. CDR3 residues: CASRAGTGGYEQYF. The CDR3 DNA sequence: TGTGCCAGTCGGGCCGGGACAGGGGGCTACGAGCAGTACTTC.

This clonotype was detected many times. The genes are TRBV3-1 and TRBJ1-1; tentatively, D is TRBD1 (5 bases). The CDR3 totals 17 residues. V dropped 2 bases and J dropped 0 bases, with 16 bases sitting between them. CDR1 and CDR2 (germline): LGHDT, YNNKEL (reference sequence). CDR3 protein: CASSQPKGEHMNTEAFF. The CDR3, as DNA: TGTGCCAGCAGCCAACCTAAAGGGGAACACATGAACACTGAAGCTTTCTTT.

This clonotype was recorded at least ten times. The chain's CDR3 is CASSLLHEQYF. As DNA, the CDR3 is TGCGCCAGCAGCCTCCTCCACGAGCAGTACTTC. The gene calls are TRBV5-1 and TRBJ2-7; D is undetermined. The CDR3 loop spans 11 amino acids. Germline-derived CDR1 and CDR2 are SGHRS and YFSETQ. Deletions cut 4 bases from V and 5 bases from J, with 7 bases between.

Ten or more counts support this clonotype. This chain connects TRBV7-9 to TRBJ2-1, with D possibly being TRBD1 (5 bases). Germline-derived CDR1 and CDR2 are SEHNR and FQNEAQ (reference sequence). V was pared by 3 bases and J by 4 bases, with 10 bases between. The CDR3 has 14 residues. CDR3 loop: CASSFGRTYNEQFF. CDR3 DNA sequence: TGTGCCAGCAGCTTTGGCAGGACATACAATGAGCAGTTCTTC.

This clonotype has ten or more counts. The chain carries TRBV6-5 and TRBJ2-5; D unclear. The CDR3 sequence is 14 residues long. V shed 3 bases and J shed 2 bases, with 10 bases lying between them. Germline V lookup: CDR1 MNHEY, CDR2 SVGAGI. The CDR3 protein is CASSYHRVQETQYF. The CDR3 DNA reads as TGTGCCAGCAGTTATCACAGAGTGCAAGAGACCCAGTACTTC.

Ten or more counts support this clonotype. CDR3: CASSQPWGVTGGEAFF. The DNA for the CDR3 is TGCGCCAGCAGCCAACCCTGGGGGGTGACAGGGGGTGAAGCTTTCTTT. This rearrangement joins TRBV4-1 to TRBJ1-1, with 9 bases lining up with TRBD1. CDR3 length equals 16 residues. Germline assignment: CDR1 MGHRA and CDR2 YSYEKL. Germline trimming cut 2 bases from V and 7 bases from J; bases unmatched to any gene: 11.

This clonotype appeared many times. This rearrangement joins TRBV29-1 to TRBJ2-5, with D possibly matching TRBD2 (7 bases). Germline V gene sequence: CDR1 SQVTM, CDR2 ANQGSEA. CDR3 size: 13 residues. V was clipped by 6 bases and J by 5 bases, with 16 bases between them. The CDR3 region is CSVERGGVETQYF. CDR3 sequence (DNA): TGCAGCGTCGAGAGGGGGGGCGTGGAGACCCAGTACTTC. The full variable domain, in which reference TRBV29-1 and TRBJ2-5 provide the parts outside the CDR3, is SAVISQKPSRDICQRGTSLTIQCQVDSQVTMMFWYRQQPGQSLTLIATANQGSEATYESGFVIDKFPISRPNLTFSTLTVSNMSPEDSSIYLCSVERGGVETQYFGPGTRLLVL.

This clonotype came up many times. The chain carries TRBV5-1 and TRBJ1-1, with 9 bases that match TRBD1. V shed 7 bases, J shed 5 bases, and the junction held 6 bases outside the gene matches. The CDR3 runs to 13 residues. Germline CDR1 and CDR2: SGHRS and YFSETQ. This chain's CDR3 is CASGLTGGTEAFF. The CDR3 nucleotides are TGCGCCAGCGGGCTGACAGGGGGGACTGAAGCTTTCTTT. Full variable domain (rest looked up from reference TRBV5-1 and TRBJ1-1): KAGVTQTPRYLIKTRGQQVTLSCSPISGHRSVSWYQQTPGQGLQFLFEYFSETQRNKGNFPGRFSGRQFSNSRSEMNVSTLELGDSALYLCASGLTGGTEAFFGQGTRLTVV.

Ten or more counts support this clonotype. This chain joins TRBV10-2 and TRBJ2-3, with 9 positions matching TRBD1. Germline V gene data show CDR1 as WSHSY and CDR2 as SAAADI. The V and J ends lost 4 bases and 6 bases, in that order; junction bases with no gene match: 5. The CDR3 runs to 14 residues. Here the CDR3 reads CASSGWDRDDTQYF. In DNA, the CDR3 is TGCGCCAGCAGTGGGTGGGACAGGGATGATACGCAGTATTTT.

The sample holds many counts of this clonotype. The chain recombines TRBV20-1 with TRBJ2-6; D is uncertain. Germline assignment: CDR1 DFQATT and CDR2 SNEGSKA (reference sequence). The V end lost 5 bases, the J end lost 0 bases, and 2 bases lay between the germline ends. The CDR3 extends over 12 amino acids. The CDR3 reads CSAASGANVLTF. The CDR3 DNA reads as TGCAGTGCTGCCTCTGGGGCCAACGTCCTGACTTTC.

This clonotype came up many times. This chain uses TRBV5-1 with TRBJ1-2; the D is unclear. This CDR3 region has 13 residues. Germline V gives CDR1 SGHRS, CDR2 YFSETQ. V dropped 1 base and J dropped 3 bases, with 7 bases sitting between them. The CDR3 DNA is TGCGCCAGCAGCTTGAGCCGGGACTATGGCTACACCTTC. It codes for CASSLSRDYGYTF.

The chain has TRBV30 and TRBJ2-3; TRBD2 agrees at 7 bases. This CDR3 is 13 amino acids long. CDR1 and CDR2 (germline): GTSNPN, SVGIG (reference sequence). V lost 2 bases, J lost 7 bases, and 6 bases stayed unmatched. DNA for the CDR3: TGTGCCTGGAGTACCCCTAGCGGCCATACGCAGTATTTT. This codes for CAWSTPSGHTQYF.